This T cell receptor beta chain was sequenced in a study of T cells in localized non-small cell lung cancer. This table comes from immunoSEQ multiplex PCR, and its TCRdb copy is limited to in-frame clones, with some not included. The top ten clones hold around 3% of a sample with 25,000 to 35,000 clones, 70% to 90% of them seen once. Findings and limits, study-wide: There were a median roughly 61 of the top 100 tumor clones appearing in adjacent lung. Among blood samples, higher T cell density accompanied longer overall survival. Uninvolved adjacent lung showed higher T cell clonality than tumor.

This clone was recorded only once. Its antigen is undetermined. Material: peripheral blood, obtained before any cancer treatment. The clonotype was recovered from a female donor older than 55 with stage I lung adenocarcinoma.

The chain's CDR3 is CASSWRGGNTEAFF. The CDR3 DNA reads TGTGCCAGCAGTTGGCGTGGGGGGAACACTGAAGCTTTCTTT. The chain uses TRBV27 and TRBJ1-1; D is possibly TRBD1 (5 bases). Trimming removed 4 bases from V and 1 base from J, with 10 bases in between. The CDR3 runs 14 residues. The germline V gene encodes CDR1 MNHEY and CDR2 SMNVEV (reference sequence).